This TCR beta chain was retrieved from a study of cytomegalovirus exposure and HLA in healthy donors (dated by TCRdb to about 2017). Background on the whole study: In an earlier analysis of approximately 640 of the donors, about 270 Gb of sequence data and roughly 100 million unique TCR beta sequences from about 179 million T cells were reported. About 280 gigabases of sequencing data and approximately 91 million unique TCR sequences made up an early release that covered 500 to 650 HLA-typed donors. The genetic ancestry cluster associated with self-reported Caucasian donors included 81% of the 300 to 450 genotyped donors. The study was designed to test whether signatures of past pathogen exposure could be identified by cataloging public T cell receptors. The study profiled the T cell repertoires of 666 subjects by immunosequencing and related them to cytomegalovirus serostatus. Along with the roughly 670-subject first cohort, a separate validation cohort of over a hundred different subjects was used. To predict cytomegalovirus infection status, the study brought together high-throughput TCR immunosequencing, statistical association of individual TCRs with disease status, and machine learning. To study patterns of TCR occurrence, a later analysis re-analyzed previously published TCR beta repertoires from 666 donors and added high-resolution HLA genotyping. The later analysis used no new phenotypic data to find candidate immune exposures, relying instead on TCR beta sequences and their occurrence across donors. An earlier analysis of some 600 of the donors applied high-throughput TCR beta sequencing to assess whether each TCR beta V gene segment acted as functional or pseudogenic. Alongside the repertoire data, information on donor age, sex, ethnicity and CMV serostatus was compiled. Genome-wide SNP genotypes for about 55% of the roughly 670 donors were used in a later genetic analysis, which treated that subset as a discovery cohort. Every discovery cohort repertoire had been produced on one sequencing platform. HLA typing included class I and class II loci at four-digit resolution. Typing coverage differed by locus: A, B, C, DRB1 and DQB1 were typed in roughly 620-640 donors, DQA1 in about 500, DPA1 in 600 to 610, and DPB1 in 400 to 480. Roughly 5 DR-DQ haplotypes were handled as single units for association and clustering because linkage in the cohort was strong. Among about 360 genotyped donors of the cohort, an average of roughly 240,000 unique TCR beta nucleotide sequences were sequenced per donor, approximately 20% of them non-productive.

Including cysteine and phenylalanine, the CDR3 has 15 amino acids. The only DNA kept is the CDR3, 45 bases in frame from the first base. CDR1 SNHLY and CDR2 FYNNEI are derived from the germline V gene. Trimming removed 2 bases from V and 0 bases from J, leaving 10 bases between the germline ends. Libraries were made using the immunoSEQ multiplex PCR assay. The multiplex PCR relied on a mix of 60 forward primers for TCR Vbeta segments and 13 reverse primers for TCR Jbeta segments. The CDR3 region of rearranged TCR beta genes was amplified from genomic DNA with a multiplex PCR assay. On the Illumina HiSeq System, the amplified TCR beta libraries were sequenced as 87-base-pair reads. The source study handled its data this way. In a later analysis, tens of millions of unique TCR beta chains were counted across the 500 to 850 repertoires, and roughly 11 million of these chains were shared by at least two donors. Raw reads were error-corrected and collapsed into unique sequences by a nearest-neighbor algorithm in which closely related sequences were merged to remove PCR and sequencing errors. V, D and J gene segments were assigned by aligning CDR3 sequences to IMGT reference sequences. For a sequence to be retained, at least a six-nucleotide match to both a V gene segment and a J gene segment was required. A rearrangement was called productive if the CDR3 had no stop codons and remained in frame with V and J, and every other rearrangement was called non-productive. Following IMGT convention, CDR3 was defined as the stretch from the second conserved V-encoded cysteine up to the conserved J-encoded phenylalanine. In an earlier analysis of approximately 500 of the donors, sequences lacking an unambiguous match to a single V gene segment were excluded. An earlier analysis of 587 of the donors classified V segments as functional when productive rearrangements were above 56.7% and as segregating when the standard deviation between donors was above 5%. To diagnose cytomegalovirus status from the catalog of TCR beta chain sequences, a statistical classification framework was built. In a later analysis, V and J genes were assigned by comparing TCR nucleotide sequences against IMGT/GENE-DB human TR gene sequences. In a later analysis, CDR3 sequences and most-parsimonious VDJ recombination scenarios were assigned using the TCRdist pipeline. In a later analysis, each TCR beta chain was defined by its CDR3 amino acid sequence together with its V-gene family, and reads without a unique V-gene family were excluded. In a later analysis, 500 to 700 highly shared, low-generation-probability nucleotide sequences were removed to address suspected cross-contamination and a sequencing artifact. For each public chain, a later analysis derived a clonal expansion index from normalized ranks of inferred template counts within each repertoire. In a later analysis, generation probabilities were computed using a VDJ recombination model fitted to out-of-frame rearrangements, and the results were checked against IGoR. In a later analysis, TCR-TCR, TCR-HLA and TCR-CMV co-occurrence was scored with hypergeometric tests, and a repertoire-size bias correction was applied to TCR pairs. In a later analysis, false discovery rates were estimated by permuting HLA or CMV assignments 20 times. In a later analysis, co-occurring TCRs were grouped with DBSCAN, and TCRdist sequence similarity was added when clustering was performed within HLA-allele-positive subsets. Co-occurrence clustering excluded repertoires with fewer than 30,000 or more than 120,000 public chains, plus five with anomalous nucleotide sharing. The immuneACCESS repertoire file appears here via TCRdb, limited to in-frame rearrangements. These files lack a portion of the clones; in checked studies, under half of the deficit traces to unresolved V genes, and the cause of the others is not known. From that table come the V and J calls and clone size; the DNA was used to work out D and trimming. The table for this sample lists roughly 120,000 clones; roughly three quarters of them were counted only once. In total, the top ten clones hold less than 9.5% of the sample.

The cohort consisted of 600 to 750 healthy bone marrow donors. At the time of sampling, all cohort members were nominally healthy, though unrecorded immune exposures were likely present. The donor was CMV seropositive and was included in the group of 270 or so seropositive cohort members. Every donor gave a peripheral blood sample, and the peripheral blood mononuclear cells from that sample were used for TCR beta sequencing. The Qiagen DNeasy Blood Extraction Kit was used to extract genomic DNA from the blood cell samples. On this clone: Its recognized antigen is unknown. Per-nucleotide qualities are absent, and no much larger clonotype sits a single base away.

Points the paper makes about the study in general: According to a later analysis, parvovirus B19, influenza, CMV and Epstein-Barr virus appeared linked to several top co-occurrence clusters. A few of the identified cytomegalovirus-associated TCR beta chains were confirmed in vitro to be specific for cytomegalovirus antigens. The classifier was reported to diagnose cytomegalovirus status with high specificity and sensitivity in both the original cohort and the validation cohort. In an earlier analysis of 500 to 650 of the donors, most TCR beta V segments appeared in productive rearrangements about 87% or about 30% of the time, broadly matching IMGT annotations. Because counts were too low, seventeen rarely observed V segments, including chromosome 9 orphons, were left out of the earlier analysis of several hundred of the donors. A total of roughly 160 TCR beta chains were listed by the study as associated with cytomegalovirus. An association between a missense DCLRE1C variant and V-gene and J-gene trimming of TCR beta chains was found in a later genetic analysis and replicated in an independent cohort. Across donors, most TCR sequences were observed very rarely, whereas some public TCRs were present in many individuals. The presence/absence analyses assumed that sequencing depth was roughly uniform across donors, and that assumption may not be true. When HLA alleles, especially DR and DQ, strongly co-occurred, TCR associations were difficult to assign to individual alleles. Linkage disequilibrium might explain the correlated functional status among segregating V segments, but an unknown experimental factor could not be ruled out. Compared with equally common non-associated chains, HLA-associated TCR beta chains in a later analysis were more clonally expanded and had lower generation probabilities. Because some donors lacked HLA typing at each locus, the association tests relied only on the typed subset. Some IMGT-functional V segments, including TRBV6-2 and TRBV6-3, could not be distinguished by the 87-base-pair reads and were therefore excluded. In this cohort, only TCR beta chains were sequenced, and detectable features were limited by the absence of alpha or paired-chain data. A later analysis found that TCR association rates varied across HLA loci, with DRB1 alleles showing the most associated TCRs and HLA-C alleles the fewest. A further reported finding was that TCR beta sequences accurately predicted the HLA-A and HLA-B alleles for most subjects in the first cohort. A cluster of highly shared sequence variants was judged likely to represent a technical artifact of the sequencing pipeline. In a later analysis, 15,000 to 20,000 TCR beta sequences were associated with specific HLA alleles at a false discovery rate of 0.05. In a later genetic analysis, fewer N-insertions in productive TCRs were reported among donors in an Asian-associated ancestry cluster than the roughly 700-donor mean. A later analysis found that most CMV-associated TCR beta chains appeared HLA-restricted, with HLA associations seemingly driven largely by CMV exposure. For the cohort, immune exposure information was limited to CMV serostatus. The authors suggested that the approach could potentially be extended to other disease states and immunological phenotypes.

The sample was PBMCs. The V and J segments used are TRBV2 and TRBJ1-1, with the D gene uncertain. The sequence came from a woman aged 45-59 years in good health and CMV-seropositive. The bases read TGTGCCAGCAGTGAAAGATATTACATGAACACTGAAGCTTTCTTT. It translates as CASSERYYMNTEAFF.